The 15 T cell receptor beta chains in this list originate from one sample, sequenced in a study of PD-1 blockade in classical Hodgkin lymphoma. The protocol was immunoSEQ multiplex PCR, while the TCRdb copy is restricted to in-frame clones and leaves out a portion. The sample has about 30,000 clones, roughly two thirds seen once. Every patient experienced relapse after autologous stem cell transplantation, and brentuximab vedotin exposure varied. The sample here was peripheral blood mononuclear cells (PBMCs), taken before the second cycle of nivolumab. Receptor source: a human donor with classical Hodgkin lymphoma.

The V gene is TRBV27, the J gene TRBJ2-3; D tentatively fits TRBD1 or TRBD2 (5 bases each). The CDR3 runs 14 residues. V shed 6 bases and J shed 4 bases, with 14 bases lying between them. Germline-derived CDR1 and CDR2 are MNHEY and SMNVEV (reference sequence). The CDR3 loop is CASRSQRGADTQYF. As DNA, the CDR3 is TGTGCCAGCAGGTCGCAGCGAGGGGCAGATACGCAGTATTTT.

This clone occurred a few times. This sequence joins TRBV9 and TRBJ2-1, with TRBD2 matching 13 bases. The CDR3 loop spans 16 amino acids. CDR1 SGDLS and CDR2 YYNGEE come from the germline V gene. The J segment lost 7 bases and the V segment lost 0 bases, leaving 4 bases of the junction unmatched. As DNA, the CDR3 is TGTGCCAGCAGCGTAGCCGTACTAGCGGGGGGGAATGAGCAGTTCTTC. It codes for CASSVAVLAGGNEQFF.

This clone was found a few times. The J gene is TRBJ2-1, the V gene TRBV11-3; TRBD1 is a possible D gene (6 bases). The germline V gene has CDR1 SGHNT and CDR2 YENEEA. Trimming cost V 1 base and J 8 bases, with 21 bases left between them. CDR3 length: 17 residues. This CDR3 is CASSLGQQGKVIDEQFF. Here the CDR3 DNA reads TGTGCCAGCAGCTTAGGGCAACAGGGTAAGGTCATCGATGAGCAGTTCTTC.

CDR3 in DNA: TGTGCCAGCAGCACGTTCGGGGGGGCTACCCAAGAGACCCAGTACTTC. It codes for CASSTFGGATQETQYF. This sequence joins TRBV7-2 and TRBJ2-5, with 8 positions matching TRBD2. CDR1 and CDR2 from the germline V gene are SGHTA and FQGNSA. V was pared by 5 bases and J by 1 base, with 9 bases of the junction left unmatched. The CDR3 contains 16 residues.

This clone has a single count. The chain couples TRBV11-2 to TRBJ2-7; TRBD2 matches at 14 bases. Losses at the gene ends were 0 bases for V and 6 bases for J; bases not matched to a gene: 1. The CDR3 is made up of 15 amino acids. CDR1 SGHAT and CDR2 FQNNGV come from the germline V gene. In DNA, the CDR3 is TGTGCCAGCAGCTTAGATGGACTAGCGGGGGGCGAGCAGTACGTC. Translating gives CASSLDGLAGGEQYV.

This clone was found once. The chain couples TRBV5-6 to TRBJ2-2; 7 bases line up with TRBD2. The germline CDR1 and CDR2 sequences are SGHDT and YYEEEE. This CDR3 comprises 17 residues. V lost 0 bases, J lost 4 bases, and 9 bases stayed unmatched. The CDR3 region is CASSLGVGDYSTGELFF. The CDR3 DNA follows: TGTGCCAGCAGCTTGGGGGTGGGGGACTACTCCACCGGGGAGCTGTTTTTT.

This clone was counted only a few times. This chain's CDR3 is CASSQDLGRETQYF. The CDR3 nucleotides are TGCGCCAGCAGCCAAGATTTGGGAAGAGAGACCCAGTACTTC. The rearrangement joins TRBV4-1 to TRBJ2-5; D uncertain. The CDR3 loop spans 14 amino acids. V gave up 0 bases and J gave up 4 bases, with 9 bases separating them. The germline gives CDR1 MGHRA, CDR2 YSYEKL.

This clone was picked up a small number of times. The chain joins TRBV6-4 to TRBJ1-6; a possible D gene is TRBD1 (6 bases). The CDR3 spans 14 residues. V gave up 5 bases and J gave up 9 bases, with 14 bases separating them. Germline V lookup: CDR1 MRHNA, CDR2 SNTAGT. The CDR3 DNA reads TGTGCCAGCAGTTCGACAGGTGGGGTTTCACCCCTCCACTTT. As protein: CASSSTGGVSPLHF.

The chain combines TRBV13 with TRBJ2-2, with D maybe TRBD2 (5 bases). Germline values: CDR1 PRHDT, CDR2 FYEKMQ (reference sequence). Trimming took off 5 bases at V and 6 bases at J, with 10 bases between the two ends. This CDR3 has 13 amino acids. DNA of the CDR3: TGTGCCAGCAGCCCGAGGGTACCCGGGGAGCTGTTTTTT. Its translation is CASSPRVPGELFF. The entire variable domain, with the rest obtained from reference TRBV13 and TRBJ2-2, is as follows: AAGVIQSPRHLIKEKRETATLKCYPIPRHDTVYWYQQGPGQDPQFLISFYEKMQSDKGSIPDRFSAQQFSDYHSELNMSSLELGDSALYFCASSPRVPGELFFGEGSRLTVL.

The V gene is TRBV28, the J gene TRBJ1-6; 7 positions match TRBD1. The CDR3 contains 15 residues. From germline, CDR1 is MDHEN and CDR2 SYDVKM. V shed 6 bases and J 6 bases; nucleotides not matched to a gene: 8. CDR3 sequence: CASRTGAVGNSPLHF. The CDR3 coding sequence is TGTGCCAGCAGAACAGGGGCAGTCGGTAATTCACCCCTCCACTTT.

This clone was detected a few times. The CDR3 loop is CASSLALGVGGYTF. The CDR3 DNA follows: TGCGCCAGCAGCTTGGCCCTCGGCGTTGGAGGCTACACCTTC. V gene TRBV5-1 combines with J gene TRBJ1-2; D call uncertain. Germline lookup yields CDR1 SGHRS and CDR2 YFSETQ. This CDR3 has 14 amino acids. V lost 0 bases, J lost 8 bases, and 14 bases lay in between.

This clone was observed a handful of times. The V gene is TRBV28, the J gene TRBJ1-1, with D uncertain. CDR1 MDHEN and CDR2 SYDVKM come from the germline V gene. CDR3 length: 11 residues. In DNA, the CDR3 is TGTGGTTCAGCGGGCGGTAGAAAAGCTTTCTTT. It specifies CGSAGGRKAFF.

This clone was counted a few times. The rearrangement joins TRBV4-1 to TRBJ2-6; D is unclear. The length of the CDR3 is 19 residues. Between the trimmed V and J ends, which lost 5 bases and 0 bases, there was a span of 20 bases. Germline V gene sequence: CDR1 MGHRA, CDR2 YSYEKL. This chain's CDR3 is CASSAPSRQKSSGANVLTF. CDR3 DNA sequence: TGCGCCAGCAGCGCCCCCTCTCGGCAGAAGAGCTCTGGGGCCAACGTCCTGACTTTC.

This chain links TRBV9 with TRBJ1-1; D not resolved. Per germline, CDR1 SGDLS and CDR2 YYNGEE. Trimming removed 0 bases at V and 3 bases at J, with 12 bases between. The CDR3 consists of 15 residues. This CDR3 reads CASSVGTIWDTEAFF. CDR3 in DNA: TGTGCCAGCAGCGTAGGAACCATTTGGGACACTGAAGCTTTCTTT.

DNA for the CDR3: TGCGCCAGCAGTCAATCGCAGGGATACACCGGGGAGCTGTTTTTT. This codes for CASSQSQGYTGELFF. J is TRBJ2-2 and V is TRBV23-1; the D gene is possibly TRBD1 (5 bases). TRBV23-1 is noted as an ORF with a role that remains uncertain. CDR3 size: 15 residues. V gave up 0 bases and J gave up 3 bases, with 8 bases separating them.